The clone carrying this T cell receptor (beta chain) occurred a few times. The authors ran a second PCR of 7 to 11 cycles using a sample-barcoded 5' primer and a J-beta primer mix. TCRdb redid the calling of the 5' RACE reads with MiXCR, one entry per CDR3 protein. Among around 1,900,000 distinct CDR3 sequences listed, roughly 43% were seen once. Germline V gives CDR1 LGHDT, CDR2 YNNKEL (reference sequence). The CDR3 loop spans 14 amino acids. This entry is derived from a study of blood T cells in healthy people across ages. The sample taken for sequencing was blood. The V and J genes are TRBV3-1 and TRBJ2-5, with a weak D call TRBD1 (5 bases). The closer fit of TRBJ2-7 to the DNA end suggests the J call may be wrong. The TCR was taken from a human donor in good health. CDR3 region: CASSQVSARVEQYF. The CDR3 nucleotides are TGTGCCAGCAGCCAAGTTTCAGCCAGGGTCGAGCAGTACTTC.